The rows below give T cell receptor beta chains drawn from one sample of a study of blood T cell repertoires in COVID-19. Generated by immunoSEQ multiplex PCR, the TCRdb table keeps only in-frame clones and is missing some. The sample shows around 210,000 clones, around 80% of them seen only once. Sequenced material: peripheral blood. The source is a human donor in a cohort sampled during active COVID-19. Both conserved end residues are part of each CDR3. D genes are given only for firm matches.

TRBD2	TRBV5-1	TRBJ2-1	CASSFGASGLNEQFF
TRBD1	TRBV27	TRBJ1-5	CASKLQGASNQPQHF
TRBD1	TRBV27	TRBJ1-6	CASSFWTGGSPLHF
-	TRBV7-9	TRBJ1-6	CASSLGPGGSPLHF
-	TRBV27	TRBJ2-7	CASSPRSRADEQYF
-	TRBV10-3	TRBJ1-5	CAISGQASNQPQHF
-	TRBV28	TRBJ2-1	CASSRAPWAGNTNEQFF
TRBD2	TRBV28	TRBJ2-7	CASSLGLAGARNF
TRBD1	TRBV4-1	TRBJ2-1	CASSPGQGPIYEQFF
TRBD2	TRBV6-6	TRBJ2-1	CASTLAGVGSYNEQFF
TRBD1	TRBV5-1	TRBJ2-3	CASSRGTGMTDTQYF
-	TRBV18	TRBJ2-5	CASSPPTGRGRGETQYF
-	TRBV28	TRBJ2-5	CASSLRGAEETQYF
TRBD2	TRBV30	TRBJ2-7	CAWGKGLAVGEQYF
-	TRBV5-4	TRBJ2-1	CASSSQGGLYNEQFF
TRBD2	TRBV10-2	TRBJ2-7	CATTGTSASYEQYF
-	TRBV10-3	TRBJ1-2	CAISESWKGRYPTGDGYTF
TRBD1	TRBV7-8	TRBJ2-3	CASTPGTGGPDTQYF
-	TRBV29-1	TRBJ2-5	CSVLWRETQYF
TRBD1	TRBV30	TRBJ1-5	CAWSVQGAQPQHF
TRBD2	TRBV18	TRBJ2-5	CASSLAGETQYF
-	TRBV3-1/TRBV3-2	TRBJ2-1	CASSQGAGPYNEQFF
TRBD1	TRBV28	TRBJ1-5	CASSPRQGAQDQPQHF
TRBD2	TRBV4-1	TRBJ2-1	CASTLAGGGEQFF
TRBD2	TRBV19	TRBJ2-7	CASSGSQLAGAGEQYF
TRBD1	TRBV7-2	TRBJ2-7	CASSPSFTGVTYEQYF
TRBD1	TRBV11-2	TRBJ2-7	CASSRTGDSYEQYF
-	TRBV5-4	TRBJ2-1	CASSLGLSYNEQFF
-	TRBV9	TRBJ1-1	CASSPQGTLNTEAFF